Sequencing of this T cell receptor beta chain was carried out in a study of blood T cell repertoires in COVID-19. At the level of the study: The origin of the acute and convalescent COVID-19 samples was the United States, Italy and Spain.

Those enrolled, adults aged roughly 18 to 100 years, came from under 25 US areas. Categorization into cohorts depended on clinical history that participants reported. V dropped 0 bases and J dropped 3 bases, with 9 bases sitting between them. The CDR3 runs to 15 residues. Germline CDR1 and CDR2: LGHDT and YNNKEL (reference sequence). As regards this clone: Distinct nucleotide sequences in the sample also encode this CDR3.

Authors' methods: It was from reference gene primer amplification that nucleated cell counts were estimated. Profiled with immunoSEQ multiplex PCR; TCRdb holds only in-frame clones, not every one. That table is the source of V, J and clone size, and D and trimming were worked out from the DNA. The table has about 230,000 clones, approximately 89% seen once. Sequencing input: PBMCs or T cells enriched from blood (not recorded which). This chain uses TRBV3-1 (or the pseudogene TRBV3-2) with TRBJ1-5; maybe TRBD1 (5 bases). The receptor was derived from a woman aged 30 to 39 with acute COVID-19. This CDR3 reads CASSQDRGSNQPQHF. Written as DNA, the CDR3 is TGTGCCAGCAGCCAAGACCGGGGGTCCAATCAGCCCCAGCATTTT.